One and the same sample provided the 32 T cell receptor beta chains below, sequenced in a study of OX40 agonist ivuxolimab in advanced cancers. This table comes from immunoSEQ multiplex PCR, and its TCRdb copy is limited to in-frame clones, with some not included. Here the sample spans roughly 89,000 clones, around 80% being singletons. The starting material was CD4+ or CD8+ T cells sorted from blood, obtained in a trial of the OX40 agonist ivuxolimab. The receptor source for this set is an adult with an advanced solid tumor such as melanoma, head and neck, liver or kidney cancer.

The CDR3 loop is CASSRTGSTYNSPLHF. CDR3 DNA sequence: TGCGCCAGCAGCAGGACTGGGAGCACCTATAATTCACCCCTCCACTTT. The chain combines TRBV5-1 with TRBJ1-6; D not certain. This CDR3 spans 16 amino acids. V was cut by 4 bases and J by 2 bases, with 13 bases left in between. The germline V gene encodes CDR1 SGHRS and CDR2 YFSETQ.

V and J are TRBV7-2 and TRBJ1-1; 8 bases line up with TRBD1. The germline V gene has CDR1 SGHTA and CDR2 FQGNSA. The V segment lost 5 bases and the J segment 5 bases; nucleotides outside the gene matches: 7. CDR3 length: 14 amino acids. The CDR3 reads CASSLQGVRTEAFF. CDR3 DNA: TGTGCCAGCAGCCTACAGGGGGTGAGGACTGAAGCTTTCTTT. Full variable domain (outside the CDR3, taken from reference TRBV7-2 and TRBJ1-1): GAGVSQSPSNKVTEKGKDVELRCDPISGHTALYWYRQSLGQGLEFLIYFQGNSAPDKSGLPSDRFSAERTGGSVSTLTIQRTQQEDSAVYLCASSLQGVRTEAFFGQGTRLTVV.

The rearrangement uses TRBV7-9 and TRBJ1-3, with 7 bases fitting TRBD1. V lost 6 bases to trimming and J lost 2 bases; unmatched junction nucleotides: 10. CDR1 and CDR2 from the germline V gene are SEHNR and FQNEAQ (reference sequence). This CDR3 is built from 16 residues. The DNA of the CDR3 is TGTGCCAGCAGTTTGACAGGGTGGGGAACTGGAAACACCATATATTTT. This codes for CASSLTGWGTGNTIYF.

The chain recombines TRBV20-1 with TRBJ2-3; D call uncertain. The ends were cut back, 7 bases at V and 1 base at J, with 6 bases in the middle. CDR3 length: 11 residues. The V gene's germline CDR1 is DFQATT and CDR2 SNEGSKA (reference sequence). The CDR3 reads CSVVRTDTQYF. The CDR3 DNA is TGCAGTGTGGTCCGCACAGATACGCAGTATTTT.

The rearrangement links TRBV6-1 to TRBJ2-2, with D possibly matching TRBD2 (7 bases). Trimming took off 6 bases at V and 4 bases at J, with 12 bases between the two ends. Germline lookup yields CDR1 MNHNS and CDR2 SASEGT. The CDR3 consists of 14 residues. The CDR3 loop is CASRAGAGTGELFF. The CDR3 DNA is TGTGCCAGCAGGGCGGGGGCGGGCACCGGGGAGCTGTTTTTT.

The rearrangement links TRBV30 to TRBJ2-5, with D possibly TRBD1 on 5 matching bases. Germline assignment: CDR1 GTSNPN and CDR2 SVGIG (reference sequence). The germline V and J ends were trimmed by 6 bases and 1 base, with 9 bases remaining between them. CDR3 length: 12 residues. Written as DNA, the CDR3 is TGTGCCTGTAACAGGTTCCAAGAGACCCAGTACTTC. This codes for CACNRFQETQYF.

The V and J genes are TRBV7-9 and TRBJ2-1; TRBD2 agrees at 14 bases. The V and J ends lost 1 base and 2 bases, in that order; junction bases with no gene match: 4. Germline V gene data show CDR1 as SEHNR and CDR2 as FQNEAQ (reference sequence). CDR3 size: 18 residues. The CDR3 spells CASSLGLAGGSPYNEQFF. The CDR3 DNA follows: TGTGCCAGCAGCTTAGGACTAGCGGGGGGGTCGCCCTACAATGAGCAGTTCTTC.

As DNA, the CDR3 is TGTGCCACCAGCAGAGAACGCTATGGCTACACCTTC. It codes for CATSRERYGYTF. This chain connects TRBV15 to TRBJ1-2, with D uncertain. This CDR3 contains 12 residues. Per the germline V gene, CDR1 is LNHNV and CDR2 is YYDKDF (reference sequence). The V end lost 0 bases, the J end lost 4 bases, and 3 bases lay between the germline ends.

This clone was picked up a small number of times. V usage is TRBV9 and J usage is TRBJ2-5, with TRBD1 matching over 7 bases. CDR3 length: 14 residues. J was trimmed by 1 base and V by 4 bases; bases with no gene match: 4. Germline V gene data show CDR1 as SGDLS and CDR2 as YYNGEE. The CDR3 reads CASSTGQAQETQYF. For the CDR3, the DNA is TGTGCCAGCAGCACAGGACAGGCCCAAGAGACCCAGTACTTC.

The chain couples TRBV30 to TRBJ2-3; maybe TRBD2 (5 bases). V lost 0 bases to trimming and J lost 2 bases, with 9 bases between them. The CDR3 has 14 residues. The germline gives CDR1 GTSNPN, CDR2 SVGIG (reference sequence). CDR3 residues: CAWSVDYLTDTQYF. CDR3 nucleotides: TGTGCCTGGAGTGTCGACTACCTCACAGATACGCAGTATTTT.

The CDR3 DNA follows: TGCGCCAGCAGCTTCATTACAGGGGGCGCGTACACTGAAGCTTTCTTT. As protein: CASSFITGGAYTEAFF. The gene calls are TRBV5-1 and TRBJ1-1, with 9 bases aligning to TRBD1. Trimming took 2 bases from V and 3 from J; bases not matched to a gene: 8. The CDR3 sequence is 16 residues long. Germline lookup yields CDR1 SGHRS and CDR2 YFSETQ.

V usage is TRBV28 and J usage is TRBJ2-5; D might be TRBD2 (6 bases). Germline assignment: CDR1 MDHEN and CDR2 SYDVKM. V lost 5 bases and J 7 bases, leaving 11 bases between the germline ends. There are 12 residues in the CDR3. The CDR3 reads CASSPSGVTQYF. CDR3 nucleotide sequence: TGTGCCAGCAGTCCGTCGGGGGTGACCCAGTACTTC.

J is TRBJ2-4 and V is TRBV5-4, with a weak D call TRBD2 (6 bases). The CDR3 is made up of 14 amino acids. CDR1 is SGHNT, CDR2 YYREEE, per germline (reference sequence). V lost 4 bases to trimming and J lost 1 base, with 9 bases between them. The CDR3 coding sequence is TGTGCCAGCAGCCATGGGACTGCCAAAAACATTCAGTACTTC. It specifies CASSHGTAKNIQYF.

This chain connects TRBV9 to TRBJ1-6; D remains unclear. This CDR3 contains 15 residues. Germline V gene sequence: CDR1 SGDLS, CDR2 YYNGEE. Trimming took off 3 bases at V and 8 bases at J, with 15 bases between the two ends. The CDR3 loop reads CASSGFTDSDSPLHF. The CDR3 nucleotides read TGTGCCAGCAGCGGCTTTACGGACTCCGATTCACCCCTCCACTTT.

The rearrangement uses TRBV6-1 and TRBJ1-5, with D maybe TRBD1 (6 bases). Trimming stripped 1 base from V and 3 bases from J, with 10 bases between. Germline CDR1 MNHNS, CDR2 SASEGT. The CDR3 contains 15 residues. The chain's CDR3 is CASSEGGQLNQPQHF. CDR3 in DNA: TGTGCCAGCAGTGAAGGCGGACAGCTCAATCAGCCCCAGCATTTT.

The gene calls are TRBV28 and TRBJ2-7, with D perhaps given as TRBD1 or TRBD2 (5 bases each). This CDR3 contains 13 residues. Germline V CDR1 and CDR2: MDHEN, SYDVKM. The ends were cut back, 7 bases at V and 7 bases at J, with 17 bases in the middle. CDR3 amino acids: CASTLGTPWEQYF. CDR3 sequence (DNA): TGTGCCAGCACCCTAGGGACGCCTTGGGAGCAGTACTTC.

In nucleotides, the CDR3 is TGTGCCAGCAGCTCGGTCAAGGGCTATGGCTACACCTTC. This sequence encodes CASSSVKGYGYTF. V is TRBV7-2 and J is TRBJ1-2; the D is unclear. Germline V gene data show CDR1 as SGHTA and CDR2 as FQGNSA. The germline V and J ends were trimmed by 4 bases and 4 bases, with 10 bases remaining between them. The CDR3 has 13 residues.

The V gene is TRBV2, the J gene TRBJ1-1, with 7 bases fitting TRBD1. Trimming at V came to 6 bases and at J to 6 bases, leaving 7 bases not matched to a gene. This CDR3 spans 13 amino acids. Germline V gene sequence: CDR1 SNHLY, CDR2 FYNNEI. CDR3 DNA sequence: TGTGCCAGCAGGGGAACAGGGGTGGCTGAAGCTTTCTTT. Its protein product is CASRGTGVAEAFF.

The CDR3 coding sequence is TGTGCCAGTAGTCAGTGGAGACAATCGAATCAGCCCCAGCATTTT. Translated: CASSQWRQSNQPQHF. This chain uses TRBV19 with TRBJ1-5; D is unclear. The CDR3 covers 15 residues. Germline CDR1 reads LNHDA; CDR2 reads SQIVND (reference sequence). The V end was cut by 5 bases, the J end by 4 bases, with 15 bases between. Complete variable domain (other parts from reference TRBV19 and TRBJ1-5): DGGITQSPKYLFRKEGQNVTLSCEQNLNHDAMYWYRQDPGQGLRLIYYSQIVNDFQKGDIAEGYSVSREKKESFPLTVTSAQKNPTAFYLCASSQWRQSNQPQHFGDGTRLSIL.

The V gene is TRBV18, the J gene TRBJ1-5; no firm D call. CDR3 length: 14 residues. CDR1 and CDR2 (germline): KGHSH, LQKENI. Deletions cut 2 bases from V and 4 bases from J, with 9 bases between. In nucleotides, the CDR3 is TGTGCCAGCTCACCATGGCCAGAGAATCAGCCCCAGCATTTT. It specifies CASSPWPENQPQHF.

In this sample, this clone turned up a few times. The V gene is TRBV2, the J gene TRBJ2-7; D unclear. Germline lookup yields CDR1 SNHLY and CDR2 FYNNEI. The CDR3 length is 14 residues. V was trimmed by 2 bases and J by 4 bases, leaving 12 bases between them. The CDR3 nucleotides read TGTGCCAGCAGTGAATCTGTACCAAAATACGAGCAGTACTTC. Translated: CASSESVPKYEQYF.

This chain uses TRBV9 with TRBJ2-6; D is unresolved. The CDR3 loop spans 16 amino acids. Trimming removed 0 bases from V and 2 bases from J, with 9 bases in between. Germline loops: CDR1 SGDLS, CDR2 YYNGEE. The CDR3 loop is CASSVAGSPGANVLTF. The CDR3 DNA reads TGTGCCAGCAGCGTAGCGGGTAGCCCTGGGGCCAACGTCCTGACTTTC.

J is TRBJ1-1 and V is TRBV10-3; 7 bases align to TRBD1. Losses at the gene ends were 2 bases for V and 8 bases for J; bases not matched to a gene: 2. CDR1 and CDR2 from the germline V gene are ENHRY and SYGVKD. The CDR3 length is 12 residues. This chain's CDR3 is CAISERDREAFF. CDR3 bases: TGTGCCATCAGTGAGAGGGACAGAGAAGCTTTCTTT.

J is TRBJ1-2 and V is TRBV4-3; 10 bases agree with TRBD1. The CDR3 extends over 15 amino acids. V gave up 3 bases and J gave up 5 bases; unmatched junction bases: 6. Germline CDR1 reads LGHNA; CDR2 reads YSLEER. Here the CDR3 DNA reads TGCGCCAGCAGCCACAGACAGGGGGCAGAGTATGGCTACACCTTC. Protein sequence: CASSHRQGAEYGYTF.

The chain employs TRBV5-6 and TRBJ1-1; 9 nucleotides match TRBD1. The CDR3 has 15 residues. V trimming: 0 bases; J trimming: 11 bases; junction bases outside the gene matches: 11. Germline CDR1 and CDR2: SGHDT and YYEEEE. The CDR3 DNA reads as TGTGCCAGCAGCTTGGGCGGGACAGGGCCCGCGAAGGCTTTCTTT. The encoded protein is CASSLGGTGPAKAFF.

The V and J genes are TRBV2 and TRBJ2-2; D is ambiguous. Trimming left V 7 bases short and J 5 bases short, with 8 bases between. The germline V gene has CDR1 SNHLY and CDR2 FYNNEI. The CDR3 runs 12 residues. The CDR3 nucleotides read TGTGCCAGCACCTGGGATACCGGGGAGCTGTTTTTT. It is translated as CASTWDTGELFF.

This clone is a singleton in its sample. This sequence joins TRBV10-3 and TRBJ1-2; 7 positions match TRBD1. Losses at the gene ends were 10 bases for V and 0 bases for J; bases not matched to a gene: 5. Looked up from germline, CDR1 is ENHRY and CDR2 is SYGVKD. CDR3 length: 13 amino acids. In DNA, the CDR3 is TGTGCCAGTGAAACAGGGGCTAACTATGGCTACACCTTC. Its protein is CASETGANYGYTF.

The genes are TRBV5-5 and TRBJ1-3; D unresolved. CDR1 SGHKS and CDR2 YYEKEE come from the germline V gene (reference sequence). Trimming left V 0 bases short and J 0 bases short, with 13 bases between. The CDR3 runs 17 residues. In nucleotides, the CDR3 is TGTGCCAGCAGCTTGGAGGCAGCTAGACCCTCTGGAAACACCATATATTTT. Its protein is CASSLEAARPSGNTIYF.

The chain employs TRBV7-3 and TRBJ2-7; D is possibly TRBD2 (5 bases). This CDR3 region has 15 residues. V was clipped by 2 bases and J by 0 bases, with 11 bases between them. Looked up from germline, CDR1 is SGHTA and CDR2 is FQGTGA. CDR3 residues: CASSLRGKVSYEQYF. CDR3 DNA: TGTGCCAGCAGCTTACGGGGTAAGGTCTCCTACGAGCAGTACTTC.

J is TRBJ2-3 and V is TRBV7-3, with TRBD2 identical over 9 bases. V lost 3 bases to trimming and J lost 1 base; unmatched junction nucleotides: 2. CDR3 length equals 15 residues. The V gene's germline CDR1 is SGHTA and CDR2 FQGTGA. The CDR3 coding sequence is TGTGCCAGCAGCTTGGCTAGCGGGGGCACAGATACGCAGTATTTT. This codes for CASSLASGGTDTQYF.

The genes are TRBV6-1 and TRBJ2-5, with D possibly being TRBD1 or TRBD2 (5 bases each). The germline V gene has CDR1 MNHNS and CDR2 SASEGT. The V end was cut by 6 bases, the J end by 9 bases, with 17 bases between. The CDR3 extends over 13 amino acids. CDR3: CASSSGIMGAQYF. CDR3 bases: TGTGCCAGCAGCTCGGGAATCATGGGGGCCCAGTACTTC.

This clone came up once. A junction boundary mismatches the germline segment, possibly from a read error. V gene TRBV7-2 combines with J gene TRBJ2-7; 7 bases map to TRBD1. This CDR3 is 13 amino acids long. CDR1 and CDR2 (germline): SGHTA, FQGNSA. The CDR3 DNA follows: TGTGCCAGCAGCTCAAACCTACAGGGGCCGCCCAGCTTC. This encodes CASSSNLQGPPSF. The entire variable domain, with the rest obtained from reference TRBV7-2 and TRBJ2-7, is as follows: GAGVSQSPSNKVTEKGKDVELRCDPISGHTALYWYRQSLGQGLEFLIYFQGNSAPDKSGLPSDRFSAERTGGSVSTLTIQRTQQEDSAVYLCASSSNLQGPPSFGPGTRLTVT.